The present T cell receptor (beta chain) was sequenced within a study of T-cell memory formation after mild COVID-19. Study-level background: TCR clusters showed largely donor specificity.

Overall study results and limits: CD4/CD8 balance held among clones contracting day 15 to 85, and later expanders leaned CD4+.

A note on this clonotype: Its target is unknown.

TCRdb recomputed calls from the 5' RACE reads with MiXCR, one row per CDR3 protein. Of more than 75,000 distinct CDR3 sequences in the sample, around a quarter were seen once. Trimming removed 0 bases at V and 4 bases at J, with 13 bases between. In germline, CDR1 is MGHRA, CDR2 YSYEKL. The CDR3 spans 16 residues. The chain couples TRBV4-1 to TRBJ1-5; D is perhaps TRBD1 (6 bases). The receptor was derived from a man aged 18-30 years who had mild COVID-19 (a few samples of this study predate the infection). Cell type and time point are not known. Sequencing used PBMCs or a T cell subset sorted from them (not recorded which). The CDR3: CASSQDGQGLNQPQHF. The CDR3, as DNA: TGCGCCAGCAGCCAAGATGGCCAGGGGTTGAATCAGCCCCAGCATTTT.